Presented here are 17 T cell receptor beta chains from one specimen sequenced in a study of Graves' ophthalmopathy and Graves' hyperthyroidism. TCR beta CDR3 amplification used RNA transcripts. A first-round RT-PCR used HTBI primers, followed by a second-round multiplex PCR. TCRdb processed the multiplex PCR reads anew with MiXCR; each CDR3 protein has one entry. This sample has around 1.1 million distinct CDR3 sequences, with roughly 35% found just once. Sequencing was done on a sample of peripheral blood or thyroid tissue (not recorded which). The receptors were gathered from an adult man with Graves' hyperthyroidism.

This clonotype was recorded many times. CDR3 residues: CATSRDATGELFF. The CDR3 DNA reads as TGTGCCACCAGCAGAGACGCCACCGGGGAGCTGTTTTTT. The rearrangement uses TRBV15 and TRBJ2-2; D is unresolved. This CDR3 region has 13 residues. Trimming left V 0 bases short and J 4 bases short, with 3 bases between. The germline CDR1 and CDR2 sequences are LNHNV and YYDKDF (reference sequence). Supplemented by reference TRBV15 and TRBJ2-2, the full variable domain reads DAMVIQNPRYQVTQFGKPVTLSCSQTLNHNVMYWYQQKSSQAPKLLFHYYDKDFNNEADTPDNFQSRRPNTSFCFLDIRSPGLGDTAMYLCATSRDATGELFFGEGSRLTVL.

The V and J genes are TRBV5-1 and TRBJ2-6; D unresolved. Germline CDR1 and CDR2: SGHRS and YFSETQ. The CDR3 is 16 residues long. V gave up 0 bases and J gave up 0 bases, with 7 bases separating them. Here the CDR3 reads CASSLDAVSGANVLTF. The CDR3 DNA follows: TGCGCCAGCAGCTTGGATGCAGTCTCTGGGGCCAACGTCCTGACTTTC.

The sample holds many counts of this clonotype. CDR3 sequence reads: CASTEGSSPLHF. The DNA of the CDR3 is TGTGCCAGCACCGAAGGGTCTTCACCCCTCCACTTT. This rearrangement joins TRBV6-6 to TRBJ1-6; no firm D call. The CDR3 runs 12 residues. The germline V gene has CDR1 MNHNY and CDR2 SVGAGI (reference sequence). Trimming removed 7 bases from V and 9 bases from J, with 10 bases in between.

The chain employs TRBV15 and TRBJ1-2, with 7 nucleotides matching TRBD1. This CDR3 is 14 amino acids long. The V gene end was trimmed by 1 base and the J gene end by 6 bases; junction bases not matched to a gene: 5. CDR1 and CDR2 from the germline V gene are LNHNV and YYDKDF (reference sequence). The CDR3 region is CATSRGQGGDGYTF. In DNA form, the CDR3 reads TGTGCCACCAGCAGAGGACAGGGAGGCGATGGCTACACCTTC.

The chain uses TRBV10-3 and TRBJ2-2, with D perhaps given as TRBD1 or TRBD2 (5 bases each). CDR1 ENHRY and CDR2 SYGVKD come from the germline V gene. CDR3 length: 16 amino acids. V was shortened by 3 bases and J by 0 bases, with 11 bases between the two germline ends. The CDR3 is CAISEVGVANTGELFF. Written as DNA, the CDR3 is TGTGCCATCAGTGAAGTGGGGGTGGCGAACACCGGGGAGCTGTTTTTT.

This clonotype was seen only a few times. The chain's CDR3 is CAISDRGNYGYTF. DNA for the CDR3: TGTGCCATCAGTGACAGGGGGAACTATGGCTACACCTTC. The chain combines TRBV10-3 with TRBJ1-2; 7 nucleotides agree with TRBD1. V dropped 3 bases and J dropped 2; count of bases not matched to a gene: 0. Germline V CDR1 and CDR2: ENHRY, SYGVKD. CDR3 length: 13 amino acids.

This clonotype appeared many times. V and J are TRBV7-2 and TRBJ1-5; 9 bases are shared with TRBD1. Germline V CDR1 and CDR2: SGHTA, FQGNSA. The CDR3 sequence is 15 residues long. V lost 4 bases, J lost 3 bases, and 4 bases stayed unmatched. This CDR3 is CASSSWTGDNQPQHF. The CDR3 DNA follows: TGTGCCAGCAGCTCCTGGACAGGGGACAATCAGCCCCAGCATTTT.

Only a few counts were recorded for this clonotype. J is TRBJ1-1 and V is TRBV29-1, with D perhaps matching TRBD1 (5 bases). Germline lookup yields CDR1 SQVTM and CDR2 ANQGSEA. The V end was cut by 8 bases, the J end by 11 bases, with 18 bases between. This CDR3 is built from 11 residues. The CDR3 DNA sequence: TGCAGCACGGGCCAAGGGGTTGGGGCTTTCTTT. This codes for CSTGQGVGAFF.

The count of this clonotype is one. A much larger clone is a single base away; this may be a read error. The chain carries TRBV13 and TRBJ1-1, with D unclear. Germline CDR1 is PRHDT and CDR2 is FYEKMQ (reference sequence). The CDR3 is 15 amino acids. V lost 1 base to trimming and J lost 6 bases, with 15 bases between them. The chain's CDR3 is CASSLVNQPNAEAFF. The CDR3 region has the DNA TGTGCCAGCAGCTTAGTGAACCAGCCAAACGCTGAAGCTTTCTTT.

On this clonotype itself: This clone may be a read error of a much larger clone one base away. The V gene is TRBV5-1, the J gene TRBJ1-1; perhaps TRBD1 as D (5 bases). The CDR3 loop spans 14 amino acids. CDR1 is SGHRS and CDR2 is YFSETQ in the germline V gene. V was trimmed by 3 bases and J by 7 bases, leaving 16 bases between them. The DNA of the CDR3 is TGCGCCAGCAGCTCAAGTCAGGGCCACAATGAAGCTTTCTTT. The encoded protein is CASSSSQGHNEAFF.

This clonotype came up many times. This chain connects TRBV4-3 to TRBJ2-6; D is unclear. Trimming took off 0 bases at V and 2 bases at J, with 5 bases between the two ends. CDR1 is LGHNA and CDR2 is YSLEER in the germline V gene. The length of the CDR3 is 15 residues. For the CDR3, the DNA is TGCGCCAGCAGCCAAGACTCCCCTGGGGCCAACGTCCTGACTTTC. Translating it yields CASSQDSPGANVLTF.

This clonotype was found many times. This chain links TRBV2 with TRBJ1-6, with 7 bases identical to TRBD1. This CDR3 has 15 amino acids. V was pared by 7 bases and J by 7 bases, with 10 bases of the junction left unmatched. Germline V gives CDR1 SNHLY, CDR2 FYNNEI. In DNA form, the CDR3 reads TGTGCCAGCATCGGACAGGCCACTCGAAATTCACCCCTCCACTTT. It yields the protein CASIGQATRNSPLHF.

This clonotype was counted at least ten times. This chain connects TRBV7-6 to TRBJ2-5; 7 bases map to TRBD1. The CDR3 runs 15 residues. The germline CDR1 and CDR2 sequences are SGHVS and FNYEAQ. The ends lost 5 bases at V and 5 bases at J; junction bases unmatched: 11. The CDR3 sequence: CASSLDRDPKETQYF. CDR3 coding DNA: TGTGCCAGCAGCCTCGACAGGGATCCGAAGGAGACCCAGTACTTC.

This chain joins TRBV5-1 and TRBJ1-6, with D possibly being TRBD1 (5 bases). CDR3 size: 14 residues. Trimming shortened V by 6 bases and J by 6 bases, and 13 bases separated the two germline ends. Germline CDR1 is SGHRS and CDR2 is YFSETQ. The CDR3 loop reads CASMPGHFNSPLHF. The CDR3 DNA follows: TGCGCCAGCATGCCCGGACACTTTAATTCACCCCTCCACTTT.

This clonotype was seen at least ten times. The V and J genes are TRBV12-3 or TRBV12-4 and TRBJ1-2; TRBD1 is a possible D gene (6 bases). The CDR3 runs 14 residues. V was clipped by 7 bases and J by 0 bases, with 12 bases between them. The CDR3 reads CASNSRGANYGYTF. CDR3 nucleotide sequence: TGTGCCAGCAACTCCAGGGGAGCTAACTATGGCTACACCTTC.

A few counts support this clonotype. J is TRBJ2-2 and V is TRBV7-3; D remains unclear. The CDR3 is 13 residues long. CDR1 and CDR2 from the germline V gene are SGHTA and FQGTGA. Trimming pared 1 base from V and 5 bases from J, leaving 5 bases between. This chain's CDR3 is CASSLKVTGELFF. DNA of the CDR3: TGTGCCAGCAGCTTAAAAGTTACCGGGGAGCTGTTTTTT.

This clonotype was detected only a few times. The J gene is TRBJ2-6, the V gene TRBV6-1; no firm D call. Germline lookup yields CDR1 MNHNS and CDR2 SASEGT. CDR3 length: 14 residues. V was shortened by 5 bases and J by 1 base, with 6 bases between the two germline ends. CDR3 protein: CASSTPSGANVLTF. The CDR3 nucleotides read TGTGCCAGCAGTACACCGTCTGGGGCCAACGTCCTGACTTTC.